One sample yielded the 3 T cell receptor beta chains listed below, sequenced in a study of blood T cell repertoires in COVID-19. Sequenced by immunoSEQ multiplex PCR; TCRdb stores in-frame clones only, minus some. Among about 150,000 clones listed, roughly 85% were seen once. The material sequenced was peripheral blood. The receptors originated from a woman aged 60-70 years with COVID-19, enrolled during active disease.

The gene calls are TRBV24-1 and TRBJ1-3, with 7 bases lining up with TRBD1. Unmatched junction bases numbered 17, after V lost 9 bases and J lost 7 bases. Germline CDR1 KGHDR, CDR2 SFDVKD. The length of the CDR3 is 16 residues. CDR3: CATLCLDRVGSNTIYF. The CDR3 DNA reads as TGTGCCACCCTTTGCCTCGACAGGGTCGGGTCGAACACCATATATTTT.

The V and J genes are TRBV9 and TRBJ1-2, with D possibly matching TRBD1 (6 bases). The germline V and J ends were trimmed by 6 bases and 4 bases, with 25 bases remaining between them. This CDR3 is 17 amino acids long. Germline assignment: CDR1 SGDLS and CDR2 YYNGEE. The CDR3 DNA is TGTGCCAGCACCAGCGACGAGGGGGATCTTGGGGGCTATGGCTACACCTTC. As protein: CASTSDEGDLGGYGYTF.

The chain combines TRBV3-1 (or the pseudogene TRBV3-2) with TRBJ2-7; 11 positions match TRBD2. J gave up 0 bases and V 4 bases, and 5 bases lay outside the gene matches. This CDR3 has 16 amino acids. Germline V CDR1 and CDR2: LGHDT, YNNKEL (reference sequence). Written as DNA, the CDR3 is TGTGCCAGCAGCCGATCTAGCGGGGGGAGCTCCTACGAGCAGTACTTC. It yields the protein CASSRSSGGSSYEQYF.